This TCR beta chain appears in the sequencing data of a study of cytomegalovirus exposure and HLA in healthy donors. Study details: In an earlier analysis, approximately 120 million unique TCR beta sequences were found from some 200 million T cells.

Germline CDR1 reads SGHDT; CDR2 reads YYEEEE. The J segment lost 0 bases and the V segment lost 5 bases, leaving 5 bases of the junction unmatched. The CDR3 spans 16 residues. Study results and limitations: Analyzed later, association rates of TCRs varied across HLA loci, with DRB1 most and HLA-C fewest.

The study ran its PCR with 60 Vbeta and 13 Jbeta primers. Profiling relied on immunoSEQ multiplex PCR, and the TCRdb table lists in-frame clones only, not all of them. Among 150,000 to 200,000 clones listed, about three quarters were seen once. This clone was detected a few times. Its antigen is still unknown. This chain links TRBV5-6 with TRBJ2-6; TRBD1 agrees at 7 bases. The clonotype comes from a man younger than 45 in good health and CMV-seropositive. Sequencing used PBMCs. In nucleotides, the CDR3 is TGTGCCAGCAGGGGACAGAGCAACTCTGGGGCCAACGTCCTGACTTTC. Its translation is CASRGQSNSGANVLTF.